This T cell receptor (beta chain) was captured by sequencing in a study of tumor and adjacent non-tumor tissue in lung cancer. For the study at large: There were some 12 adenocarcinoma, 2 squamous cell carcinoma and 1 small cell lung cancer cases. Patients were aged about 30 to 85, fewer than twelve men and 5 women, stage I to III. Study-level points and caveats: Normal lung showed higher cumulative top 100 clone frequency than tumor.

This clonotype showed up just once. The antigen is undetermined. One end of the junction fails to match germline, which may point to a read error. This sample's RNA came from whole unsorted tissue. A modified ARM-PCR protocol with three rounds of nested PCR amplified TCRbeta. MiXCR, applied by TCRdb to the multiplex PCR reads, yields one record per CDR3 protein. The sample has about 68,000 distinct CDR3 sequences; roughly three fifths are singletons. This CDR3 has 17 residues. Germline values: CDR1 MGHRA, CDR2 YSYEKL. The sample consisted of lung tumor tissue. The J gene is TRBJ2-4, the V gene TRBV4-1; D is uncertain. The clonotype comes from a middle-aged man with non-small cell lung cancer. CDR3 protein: CASSQDQVVGTKNIKYF. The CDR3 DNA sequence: TGCGCCAGCAGCCAAGACCAGGTGGTGGGTACCAAAAACATTAAGTACTTC.